This T cell receptor (beta chain) was captured in a study of beta chain features in type 1 diabetes. Expressed TCRB transcripts got sequenced, as all isolated RNA was reverse transcribed. Read counts averaged around 3.6 million for samples of naive, central memory and regulatory T cells. Using immunoSEQ multiplex PCR, the repertoire was profiled, and TCRdb retains in-frame clones only, with some absent. The sample includes under 350,000 clones, approximately 15% of them seen just once. This clone was seen only a few times. Its specificity is unknown. Regarding the study as a whole: There was no resolution here of whether HLA type influences TCRB rearrangement. Moderate but significant shortening of TCRB CDR3s was recorded in all four CD4+ subsets from Type 1 diabetes patients. A possible short-template PCR bias applies equally to patients and controls.

Averaging roughly 120 mL, one heparinised blood draw came from each individual donor. The length of the CDR3 is 13 residues. Germline CDR1 LNHDA, CDR2 SQIVND (reference sequence). Trimming took off 11 bases at V and 1 base at J, with 14 bases between the two ends. The TCR comes from a man aged 25 to 40 with type 1 diabetes. The chain links TRBV19 to TRBJ1-1; D perhaps matches TRBD1 (5 bases). Sequencing used naive CD4+ T cells from blood. The CDR3 region is CAAGGVGNTEAFF. CDR3 in DNA: TGTGCCGCGGGGGGGGTTGGGAACACTGAAGCTTTCTTT. The full variable domain, with the rest looked up from reference TRBV19 and TRBJ1-1, is DGGITQSPKYLFRKEGQNVTLSCEQNLNHDAMYWYRQDPGQGLRLIYYSQIVNDFQKGDIAEGYSVSREKKESFPLTVTSAQKNPTAFYLCAAGGVGNTEAFFGQGTRLTVV.